Following are 21 T cell receptor beta chains from one sample sequenced in a study of CD8+CD57+ T cells in acquired aplastic anemia. The study profiled TCR beta VDJ and CDR3 using genomic DNA as template. TCRdb re-derived calls from the reads in MiXCR, one entry per CDR3 protein. The sample shows hundreds of thousands of distinct CDR3 sequences, roughly 50% of them seen only once. The sequenced sample was sorted CD4+, CD8+, or CD8+CD57+ T cells (not recorded which) from PBMCs. The source is a human donor with severe aplastic anemia or a healthy control (not recorded which).

V is TRBV7-9 and J is TRBJ1-4; a possible D gene is TRBD1 (5 bases). Trimming pared 7 bases from V and 8 bases from J, leaving 14 bases between. This CDR3 contains 13 residues. Germline CDR1 and CDR2: SEHNR and FQNEAQ (reference sequence). This CDR3 is CASILAGGEKLFF. In DNA, the CDR3 is TGTGCCAGCATCCTGGCCGGGGGAGAAAAACTGTTTTTT.

The chain combines TRBV20-1 with TRBJ1-2, with D maybe TRBD1 (5 bases). The V gene lost 5 bases and the J gene lost 6 bases, with 10 bases spanning the gap. The CDR3 contains 11 residues. CDR1 and CDR2 from the germline V gene are DFQATT and SNEGSKA (reference sequence). The CDR3 protein is CSAEDSDGYTF. The DNA of the CDR3 is TGCAGTGCTGAAGACAGTGATGGCTACACCTTC.

This clonotype was counted at least ten times. This CDR3 reads CASSLDFTGELFF. The CDR3 region has the DNA TGTGCCAGCAGCTTAGACTTCACCGGGGAGCTGTTTTTT. The chain is built from TRBV11-3 and TRBJ2-2; D unresolved. Looked up from germline, CDR1 is SGHNT and CDR2 is YENEEA. The CDR3 is 13 residues long. With 0 bases removed from V and 4 bases from J, the gap between germline ends came to 3 bases.

The table lists this clonotype with many counts. The genes are TRBV20-1 and TRBJ2-5; a weak D match, TRBD2 (5 bases). Per germline, CDR1 DFQATT and CDR2 SNEGSKA (reference sequence). Trimming shortened V by 2 bases and J by 5 bases, and 18 bases separated the two germline ends. This CDR3 region has 15 residues. DNA of the CDR3: TGCAGTGCTAGAAACCCGGGAACTTCTGGGGAGACCCAGTACTTC. Translation: CSARNPGTSGETQYF.

This CDR3 reads CASRPGGASYNEQFF. The CDR3 nucleotides read TGTGCCAGCAGACCCGGAGGGGCCTCCTACAATGAGCAGTTCTTC. The V gene is TRBV7-3, the J gene TRBJ2-1; TRBD2 is a possible D gene (6 bases). V gave up 6 bases and J gave up 0 bases, with 12 bases separating them. Germline loops: CDR1 SGHTA, CDR2 FQGTGA. This CDR3 spans 15 amino acids.

This clonotype was detected only a few times. The chain combines TRBV7-6 with TRBJ2-2; D may be TRBD2 (6 bases). Germline V CDR1 and CDR2: SGHVS, FNYEAQ. Trimming removed 1 base from V and 3 bases from J, with 6 bases in between. The CDR3 is 14 residues long. The CDR3 loop is CASSLVADTGELFF. The CDR3 DNA reads as TGTGCCAGCAGCTTAGTAGCGGACACCGGGGAGCTGTTTTTT.

This chain uses TRBV12-3 or TRBV12-4 with TRBJ2-1, with 8 bases matching TRBD2. V was clipped by 8 bases and J by 3 bases; unmatched bases: 9. The CDR3 covers 15 residues. CDR3 nucleotides: TGTGCCAGCTGGCCAGCGGGGGACCACTACAATGAGCAGTTCTTC. Its translation: CASWPAGDHYNEQFF.

In this sample, this clonotype turned up once. This chain joins TRBV5-1 and TRBJ2-1; 11 bases fit TRBD2. Germline CDR1 and CDR2: SGHRS and YFSETQ. J gave up 5 bases and V 4 bases, and 8 bases lay outside the gene matches. The CDR3 covers 16 residues. The DNA of the CDR3 is TGCGCCAGCAGCCTTCCCGGGACTAGCGGAAACAATGAGCAGTTCTTC. Translation gives CASSLPGTSGNNEQFF.

This clonotype came up a few times. The chain uses TRBV7-9 and TRBJ2-3, with D hard to call. V lost 4 bases and J 8 bases, leaving 10 bases between the germline ends. The germline CDR1 and CDR2 sequences are SEHNR and FQNEAQ (reference sequence). This CDR3 is built from 12 residues. CDR3: CASSSDTGTQYF. As DNA, the CDR3 is TGTGCCAGCAGCTCCGACACGGGTACGCAGTATTTT.

The chain joins TRBV2 to TRBJ2-7; the D gene is possibly TRBD1 (6 bases). CDR3 length: 12 residues. The germline gives CDR1 SNHLY, CDR2 FYNNEI. The V end was cut by 9 bases, the J end by 5 bases, with 14 bases between. This CDR3 reads CARGTGFNEQYF. The CDR3 DNA reads TGTGCCAGAGGAACAGGGTTCAACGAGCAGTACTTC.

The chain couples TRBV15 to TRBJ2-7; D is uncertain. Trimming took off 0 bases at V and 1 base at J, with 7 bases between the two ends. The CDR3 length is 14 residues. CDR1 and CDR2 from the germline V gene are LNHNV and YYDKDF (reference sequence). This chain's CDR3 is CATSRELGSYEQYF. The CDR3 DNA sequence: TGTGCCACCAGCAGAGAGCTGGGATCCTACGAGCAGTACTTC.

This sequence joins TRBV19 and TRBJ2-5; 14 bases line up with TRBD2. Germline V gene lookup returns CDR1 LNHDA and CDR2 SQIVND (reference sequence). The CDR3 has 19 residues. After removal of 1 base from V and 0 bases from J, the junction contained 7 bases not matched to a gene. The CDR3 spells CASSIGGTSGRWYQETQYF. In DNA, the CDR3 is TGTGCCAGTAGTATAGGTGGGACTAGCGGGAGATGGTACCAAGAGACCCAGTACTTC.

This clonotype came up many times. The gene calls are TRBV20-1 and TRBJ1-2; no firm D call. The germline CDR1 and CDR2 sequences are DFQATT and SNEGSKA (reference sequence). This CDR3 is built from 11 residues. Trimming took off 2 bases at V and 8 bases at J, with 9 bases between the two ends. The CDR3 sequence is CSARKLWGYTF. In nucleotides, the CDR3 is TGCAGTGCTAGAAAGCTATGGGGCTACACCTTC.

J is TRBJ2-3 and V is TRBV7-8; 9 bases are a match to TRBD1. Germline V gene lookup returns CDR1 SGHVS and CDR2 FQNEAQ. The CDR3 length is 14 residues. The V gene end was trimmed by 4 bases and the J gene end by 4 bases; junction bases not matched to a gene: 3. The CDR3 reads CASSSQGAADTQYF. In DNA, the CDR3 is TGTGCCAGCAGCTCACAGGGGGCAGCAGATACGCAGTATTTT.

Only one count was recorded for this clonotype. The chain recombines TRBV10-1 with TRBJ2-1; TRBD2 might be the D (7 bases). The germline V and J ends were trimmed by 6 bases and 6 bases, with 15 bases remaining between them. The CDR3 is made up of 14 amino acids. Germline-derived CDR1 and CDR2 are WNHNN and SYGVQD (reference sequence). The chain's CDR3 is CASRPGGGANEQFF. CDR3 sequence (DNA): TGCGCCAGCAGACCAGGAGGGGGGGCCAATGAGCAGTTCTTC.

This clonotype was recorded many times. This chain's CDR3 is CASSTLPASVQYF. CDR3 nucleotides: TGTGCCAGTAGTACCCTACCAGCCAGTGTTCAGTACTTC. This chain joins TRBV19 and TRBJ2-4; D not certain. CDR1 is LNHDA, CDR2 SQIVND, per germline (reference sequence). The CDR3 covers 13 residues. V lost 4 bases to trimming and J lost 11 bases, with 15 bases between them.

This chain joins TRBV19 and TRBJ1-1, with TRBD1 matching 9 bases. The CDR3 spans 13 residues. CDR1 and CDR2 from the germline V gene are LNHDA and SQIVND (reference sequence). V was pared by 5 bases and J by 4 bases, with 2 bases of the junction left unmatched. The DNA for the CDR3 is TGTGCCAGTAGTGCGGGACAGGGCACTGAAGCTTTCTTT. It specifies CASSAGQGTEAFF. Drawing the rest from reference TRBV19 and TRBJ1-1, the complete variable domain is DGGITQSPKYLFRKEGQNVTLSCEQNLNHDAMYWYRQDPGQGLRLIYYSQIVNDFQKGDIAEGYSVSREKKESFPLTVTSAQKNPTAFYLCASSAGQGTEAFFGQGTRLTVV.

This clonotype was observed a handful of times. The chain uses TRBV7-9 and TRBJ2-1, with D perhaps matching TRBD1 (5 bases). This CDR3 region has 12 residues. Trimming removed 3 bases at V and 15 bases at J, with 15 bases between. Germline CDR1 is SEHNR and CDR2 is FQNEAQ (reference sequence). CDR3 DNA: TGTGCCAGCAGCTTTAAGCCAGGGATTCTGTTCTTC. This encodes CASSFKPGILFF.

The chain uses TRBV6-6 and TRBJ1-2; 7 bases are shared with TRBD1. CDR3 length: 16 residues. Per the germline V gene, CDR1 is MNHNY and CDR2 is SVGAGI (reference sequence). V was clipped by 4 bases and J by 2 bases; unmatched bases: 10. The CDR3 loop reads CASSLISPGQNYGYTF. In DNA form, the CDR3 reads TGTGCCAGCAGTTTAATATCACCGGGACAGAACTATGGCTACACCTTC.

V usage is TRBV10-2 and J usage is TRBJ1-5; D unresolved. Germline V CDR1 and CDR2: WSHSY, SAAADI. V lost 0 bases, J lost 5 bases, and 8 bases lay in between. There are 14 residues in the CDR3. CDR3 bases: TGCGCCAGCAGTGAGTCCGCCGGTCATCAGCCCCAGCATTTT. Amino acids: CASSESAGHQPQHF.

The chain has TRBV24-1 and TRBJ2-1; 12 bases match TRBD2. With 6 bases clipped from V and 8 bases from J, the junction kept 4 bases outside the gene matches. This CDR3 has 14 amino acids. Germline V gene data show CDR1 as KGHDR and CDR2 as SFDVKD. This CDR3 is CATSLTSGGHEQFF. DNA of the CDR3: TGTGCCACCAGTTTGACTAGCGGGGGCCATGAGCAGTTCTTC.